These T cell receptor beta chains were read from a single sample in a study of technical replicates of blood from a few donors. Assay: immunoSEQ multiplex PCR; the TCRdb copy retains only in-frame clones and omits some. The sample includes 65,000 to 80,000 clones, roughly 93% of them seen just once. The sequencing input was T cells isolated from PBMCs. Every receptor here comes from a human donor in good health. CDR3s include the opening cysteine and the closing phenylalanine or tryptophan. The order of the fields is D gene, J gene, clone size, V gene, CDR3 protein, CDR3 DNA. D genes are given only for firm matches. The listing skips clone size in some rows; elsewhere it reads once, few, many or a size class.

- TRBJ2-7 - TRBV5-6 CASSSNGGRRDF TGTGCCAGCAGTTCCAACGGGGGAAGGCGGGACTTC
TRBD2 TRBJ2-7 - TRBV15 CATSRGLAGGQEQYF TGTGCCACCAGCAGAGGGCTAGCGGGAGGTCAAGAGCAGTACTTC
TRBD1 TRBJ2-3 - TRBV29-1 CSVEETGSDTQYF TGCAGCGTTGAGGAGACAGGGTCAGATACGCAGTATTTT
TRBD2 TRBJ2-3 - TRBV6-1 CASSEGEGGSADTQYF TGTGCCAGCAGTGAGGGGGAGGGCGGGAGTGCAGATACGCAGTATTTT
- TRBJ2-5 once TRBV30 CAWSPTLGGAETQYF TGTGCCTGGAGTCCAACGTTGGGGGGGGCTGAGACCCAGTACTTC
TRBD2 TRBJ2-5 - TRBV2 CASSGLAGGYQETQYF TGTGCCAGCAGTGGACTAGCGGGGGGGTACCAAGAGACCCAGTACTTC
TRBD1 TRBJ1-4 - TRBV13 CASSLGTGVEKLFF TGTGCCAGCAGCTTAGGGACAGGGGTTGAAAAACTGTTTTTT
TRBD1 TRBJ1-5 once TRBV6-5 CASSYGTGFNQPQHF TGTGCCAGCAGTTACGGGACAGGTTTCAATCAGCCCCAGCATTTT
- TRBJ2-5 - TRBV19 CASSKAEVGQETQYF TGTGCCAGTAGTAAGGCGGAGGTGGGTCAAGAGACCCAGTACTTC
TRBD2 TRBJ2-1 - TRBV19 CASSIGLAVYNEQFF TGTGCCAGTAGTATCGGTCTAGCGGTCTACAATGAGCAGTTCTTC
- TRBJ2-2 few TRBV5-4 CASSFTGIYTGELFF TGTGCCAGCAGCTTTACAGGGATTTACACCGGGGAGCTGTTTTTT
- TRBJ2-7 - TRBV6-6 CASSYGEGMSEQYF TGTGCCAGCAGTTACGGAGAGGGAATGAGCGAGCAGTACTTC
TRBD1 TRBJ2-5 - TRBV7-7 CASSPRQGKETQYF TGTGCCAGCAGCCCCCGACAGGGTAAAGAGACCCAGTACTTC
- TRBJ1-2 - TRBV7-6 CASSFLGGEAPLHGYTF TGTGCCAGCAGCTTCTTGGGGGGGGAGGCCCCCCTCCATGGCTACACCTTC
- TRBJ1-2 - TRBV7-9 CASSLADLPGYYGYTF TGTGCCAGCAGCTTAGCGGATCTGCCAGGGTACTATGGCTACACCTTC
TRBD1 TRBJ2-1 once TRBV28 CASSLGQGFYNEQFF TGTGCCAGCAGCTTAGGACAGGGTTTTTACAATGAGCAGTTCTTC